Sequencing of this TCR beta chain was carried out in a study of control samples from healthy donors and cancer patients. Sequenced by immunoSEQ multiplex PCR; TCRdb stores in-frame clones only, minus some. The sample contains 35,000 to 55,000 clones, around 87% of which appear only once. The source material was PBMCs. The sequence was collected from a woman aged 55 to 70 with lung cancer.

CDR3 sequence: CASRWTGGETQYF. CDR3 coding DNA: TGTGCCAGCAGATGGACAGGCGGGGAGACCCAGTACTTC. This sequence joins TRBV5-6 and TRBJ2-5, with 7 positions matching TRBD1. This CDR3 spans 13 amino acids. Germline V gene lookup returns CDR1 SGHDT and CDR2 YYEEEE. The V segment lost 5 bases and the J segment 5 bases; nucleotides outside the gene matches: 6.